Listed here are 25 T cell receptor beta chains from one sample, sequenced in a study of shared clonotypes between healthy human individuals. This table comes from immunoSEQ multiplex PCR, and its TCRdb copy is limited to in-frame clones, with some not included. This table holds approximately 2.1 million clones, approximately 93% found once. Sequencing was done on a sample of naive CD4+ T cells from PBMCs. The subset was: CD45RA+ positively selected. These receptor sequences come from a man aged 18 to 35 in good health. Some clones in this sample may be carry-over from other donors' samples.

The chain employs TRBV19 and TRBJ1-4; no firm D call. The CDR3 has 15 amino acids. Germline CDR1 is LNHDA and CDR2 is SQIVND (reference sequence). Between the trimmed V and J ends, which lost 5 bases and 10 bases, there was a span of 20 bases. CDR3: CASSLTGRSMVKLFF. CDR3 nucleotides: TGTGCCAGTAGTCTTACCGGGAGATCTATGGTAAAACTGTTTTTT.

This chain joins TRBV11-2 and TRBJ2-5, with 12 positions matching TRBD2. CDR1 and CDR2 (germline): SGHAT, FQNNGV. The CDR3 has 17 amino acids. The trim removed 1 base at V and 4 bases at J, leaving 7 bases unmatched. The chain's CDR3 is CASSLGLAGGLGETQYF. Here the CDR3 DNA reads TGTGCCAGCAGCTTAGGGCTAGCGGGAGGGTTAGGAGAGACCCAGTACTTC.

In this sample, this clone turned up once. The V call is TRBV11-3, the J call TRBJ1-3; TRBD1 agrees at 7 bases. The CDR3 has 16 residues. The trim removed 4 bases at V and 0 bases at J, leaving 6 bases unmatched. CDR1 and CDR2 (germline): SGHNT, YENEEA. CDR3 residues: CASSSRQGFSGNTIYF. CDR3 DNA: TGTGCCAGCAGCTCCCGACAGGGTTTCTCTGGAAACACCATATATTTT.

In this sample, this clone turned up a few times. Here the CDR3 reads CASSETGGGIAYNEQFF. The CDR3 DNA follows: TGTGCCAGCAGCGAGACAGGGGGAGGTATCGCCTACAATGAGCAGTTCTTC. The chain recombines TRBV9 with TRBJ2-1; 9 positions match TRBD1. V lost 3 bases to trimming and J lost 2 bases; unmatched junction nucleotides: 9. The CDR3 runs to 17 residues. The germline CDR1 and CDR2 sequences are SGDLS and YYNGEE.

A word on this clone: The sample has other DNA sequences that encode this CDR3 too. This sequence joins TRBV19 and TRBJ1-3; D might be TRBD1 (6 bases). Germline loops: CDR1 LNHDA, CDR2 SQIVND (reference sequence). The CDR3 contains 14 residues. V lost 5 bases and J 2 bases, leaving 10 bases between the germline ends. In nucleotides, the CDR3 is TGTGCCAGTAGTCCACAGGGAACTGGAAACACCATATATTTT. Translating it yields CASSPQGTGNTIYF.

This sequence joins TRBV5-6 and TRBJ2-1, with D possibly matching TRBD2 (5 bases). Trimming took 6 bases from V and 10 from J, leaving 20 bases between them. Germline assignment: CDR1 SGHDT and CDR2 YYEEEE. This CDR3 is built from 14 residues. In DNA, the CDR3 is TGTGCCAGCAACTCCGGGGTTGGTCTTAAGGAGCAGTTCTTC. It specifies CASNSGVGLKEQFF.

The chain combines TRBV30 with TRBJ1-1, with a possible D match to TRBD1 (6 bases). With 4 bases removed from V and 4 bases from J, the gap between germline ends came to 13 bases. The germline V gene encodes CDR1 GTSNPN and CDR2 SVGIG (reference sequence). The CDR3 loop spans 13 amino acids. CDR3 in amino acids: CAWTLTRGTEAFF. The CDR3 DNA is TGTGCCTGGACCCTAACCAGGGGCACTGAAGCTTTCTTT.

This chain connects TRBV6-1 to TRBJ1-2; TRBD1 aligns across 10 bases. Germline V gene sequence: CDR1 MNHNS, CDR2 SASEGT. The junction had 7 bases not matched to a gene; V was cut back by 7 bases and J by 8 bases. This CDR3 has 13 residues. CDR3 DNA: TGTGCCAGCATTCCGACAGGGGGCTGGGGCTACACCTTC. Its protein is CASIPTGGWGYTF.

The chain has TRBV19 and TRBJ2-5, with no clear D. CDR1 is LNHDA and CDR2 is SQIVND in the germline V gene (reference sequence). The CDR3 spans 17 residues. Trimming removed 3 bases from V and 2 bases from J, with 19 bases in between. DNA for the CDR3: TGTGCCAGTAGTATCGGTCAGGCCGTATACCCACAAGAGACCCAGTACTTC. Amino acid sequence: CASSIGQAVYPQETQYF. Based on the CDR3 plus reference TRBV19 and TRBJ2-5, the full variable domain is DGGITQSPKYLFRKEGQNVTLSCEQNLNHDAMYWYRQDPGQGLRLIYYSQIVNDFQKGDIAEGYSVSREKKESFPLTVTSAQKNPTAFYLCASSIGQAVYPQETQYFGPGTRLLVL.

The chain is built from TRBV21-1 and TRBJ2-3; the table gives TRBD2 as D, unverified against the DNA. TRBV21-1 is a pseudogene segment. The CDR3 is 14 residues long. The CDR3 bases are TGTGCCAGCAGCTCAGCGGGACACACAGATACGCAGTATTTT. The encoded protein is CASSSAGHTDTQYF.

The sample holds one count of this clone. This sequence joins TRBV28 and TRBJ2-1; weak D call: TRBD1 (6 bases). The V end lost 7 bases, the J end lost 4 bases, and 17 bases lay between the germline ends. The length of the CDR3 is 15 residues. Germline values: CDR1 MDHEN, CDR2 SYDVKM. The CDR3 region is CASTYRDRPYNEQFF. DNA for the CDR3: TGTGCCAGCACCTACAGGGATCGGCCTTACAATGAGCAGTTCTTC. Together with reference TRBV28 and TRBJ2-1, the CDR3 gives the full variable domain: DVKVTQSSRYLVKRTGEKVFLECVQDMDHENMFWYRQDPGLGLRLIYFSYDVKMKEKGDIPEGYSVSREKKERFSLILESASTNQTSMYLCASTYRDRPYNEQFFGPGTRLTVL.

This chain links TRBV18 with TRBJ1-1, with a tentative D call TRBD1 (6 bases). Germline-derived CDR1 and CDR2 are KGHSH and LQKENI. V dropped 0 bases and J dropped 1 base, with 15 bases sitting between them. This CDR3 has 17 amino acids. The CDR3 coding sequence is TGTGCCAGCTCACCACCAAACAGGGTTCGTCCGAACACTGAAGCTTTCTTT. Residues: CASSPPNRVRPNTEAFF. The variable domain in full, with the rest retrieved from reference TRBV18 and TRBJ1-1, is NAGVMQNPRHLVRRRGQEARLRCSPMKGHSHVYWYRQLPEEGLKFMVYLQKENIIDESGMPKERFSAEFPKEGPSILRIQQVVRGDSAAYFCASSPPNRVRPNTEAFFGQGTRLTVV.

The rearrangement uses TRBV28 and TRBJ2-5; 8 nucleotides align to TRBD1. CDR3 size: 15 residues. Germline lookup yields CDR1 MDHEN and CDR2 SYDVKM. V was pared by 0 bases and J by 4 bases, with 4 bases of the junction left unmatched. DNA for the CDR3: TGTGCCAGCAGTTTATGGCAGGGGGCCGGAGAGACCCAGTACTTC. It codes for CASSLWQGAGETQYF.

The chain employs TRBV2 and TRBJ1-5; D is ambiguous. The CDR3 runs 14 residues. Germline lookup yields CDR1 SNHLY and CDR2 FYNNEI. V was clipped by 4 bases and J by 6 bases, with 13 bases between them. CDR3 bases: TGTGCCAGCAGTGTTGCAGATTCGGGTCAGCCCCAGCATTTT. It yields the protein CASSVADSGQPQHF.

The rearrangement links TRBV2 to TRBJ1-5; possibly TRBD1 for D (6 bases). Germline V gene lookup returns CDR1 SNHLY and CDR2 FYNNEI. V was shortened by 5 bases and J by 0 bases, with 11 bases between the two germline ends. The CDR3 has 15 amino acids. The chain's CDR3 is CASSWDKNSNQPQHF. Written as DNA, the CDR3 is TGTGCCAGCAGTTGGGACAAAAATAGCAATCAGCCCCAGCATTTT.

A note on this clone: The sample holds other DNA sequences that translate to the same CDR3. The chain uses TRBV6-1 and TRBJ1-5, with 9 bases aligning to TRBD1. J gave up 4 bases and V 7 bases, and 2 bases lay outside the gene matches. Germline CDR1 and CDR2: MNHNS and SASEGT. CDR3 length: 13 residues. This CDR3 reads CASTGQGNQPQHF. The DNA for the CDR3 is TGTGCCAGCACCGGACAGGGGAATCAGCCCCAGCATTTT.

This chain links TRBV7-2 with TRBJ1-1; D is unresolved. Germline lookup yields CDR1 SGHTA and CDR2 FQGNSA. Trimming left V 5 bases short and J 2 bases short, with 6 bases between. The CDR3 is made up of 12 amino acids. In DNA form, the CDR3 reads TGTGCCAGCAGCCGTTCTAACACTGAAGCTTTCTTT. Translation: CASSRSNTEAFF.

A word on this clone: The sample contains more than one DNA sequence encoding this CDR3. This sequence joins TRBV28 and TRBJ1-2; 8 positions agree with TRBD1. J gave up 4 bases and V 3 bases, and 1 base lay outside the gene matches. The CDR3 runs to 13 residues. Germline V gene lookup returns CDR1 MDHEN and CDR2 SYDVKM. In DNA form, the CDR3 reads TGTGCCAGCAGTTTGACAGGGGCCTATGGCTACACCTTC. It translates to CASSLTGAYGYTF.

The V gene is TRBV7-3, the J gene TRBJ2-5; TRBD1 matches at 8 bases. V shed 5 bases and J 4 bases; nucleotides not matched to a gene: 9. Per the germline V gene, CDR1 is SGHTA and CDR2 is FQGTGA. The CDR3 has 15 residues. The CDR3 nucleotides are TGTGCCAGCAGCCGAGGACAGGGCCCTGCAGAGACCCAGTACTTC. Translated: CASSRGQGPAETQYF.

The chain employs TRBV28 and TRBJ1-5; D not certain. From germline, CDR1 is MDHEN and CDR2 SYDVKM. The CDR3 runs to 13 residues. Trimming stripped 3 bases from V and 9 bases from J, with 12 bases between. The CDR3 DNA reads as TGTGCCAGCAGTTTGGCAGGCCCATGGCCCCAGCATTTT. This encodes CASSLAGPWPQHF.

The chain has TRBV19 and TRBJ2-2; no clear D. CDR1 is LNHDA and CDR2 is SQIVND in the germline V gene (reference sequence). The CDR3 covers 11 residues. Trimming cost V 7 bases and J 8 bases, with 8 bases left between them. The DNA of the CDR3 is TGTGCCAGTATGGGCTGGGGGGAGCTGTTTTTT. Translation: CASMGWGELFF.

This chain joins TRBV29-1 and TRBJ2-1, with TRBD2 matching over 13 bases. This CDR3 contains 14 residues. CDR1 is SQVTM and CDR2 is ANQGSEA in the germline V gene. Trimming removed 6 bases from V and 9 bases from J; junction bases left unmatched: 8. The CDR3 reads CSVLGLAGVGEQFF. In DNA, the CDR3 is TGCAGCGTCCTTGGACTAGCGGGAGTGGGTGAGCAGTTCTTC.

A single count supports this clone. The chain couples TRBV4-2 to TRBJ1-2; D possibly corresponds to TRBD1 (5 bases). V lost 5 bases to trimming and J lost 4 bases, with 23 bases between them. Germline V gene sequence: CDR1 LGHNA, CDR2 YNFKEQ. The CDR3 is 17 residues long. In nucleotides, the CDR3 is TGTGCCAGCAGCTATAGGGACGCTGCTCGAGAAATCTATGGCTACACCTTC. This translates into CASSYRDAAREIYGYTF.

The chain is built from TRBV28 and TRBJ2-7, with TRBD2 as a possible D gene (8 bases). Looked up from germline, CDR1 is MDHEN and CDR2 is SYDVKM. With 5 bases removed from V and 10 bases from J, the gap between germline ends came to 21 bases. The CDR3 extends over 14 amino acids. The CDR3 sequence is CASSTPSSGGGQYF. CDR3 bases: TGTGCCAGCAGTACCCCTAGCTCGGGAGGGGGCCAGTACTTC.

The chain recombines TRBV27 with TRBJ1-5; D gene unclear. The V gene lost 5 bases and the J gene lost 1 base, with 24 bases spanning the gap. The CDR3 contains 19 residues. The germline V gene has CDR1 MNHEY and CDR2 SMNVEV (reference sequence). The CDR3 protein is CASSPSFGRSPMSNQPQHF. CDR3 in DNA: TGTGCCAGCAGTCCGTCCTTTGGACGGAGCCCAATGAGCAATCAGCCCCAGCATTTT.